The 26 T cell receptor beta chains reported below all come from one sample, sequenced in a study of T cell responses to AZD1222 COVID-19 vaccine. Data came from immunoSEQ multiplex PCR; TCRdb stores just in-frame clones and leaves some out. This sample yields more than 100,000 clones, of which around 93% are seen a single time; 5% belongs to the top ten. The material was peripheral blood, obtained 28 days after the second AZD1222 dose. The receptors come from an adult who received the AZD1222 COVID-19 vaccine.

The rearrangement links TRBV19 to TRBJ1-6; 7 bases are shared with TRBD1. Germline V gene lookup returns CDR1 LNHDA and CDR2 SQIVND (reference sequence). Losses at the gene ends were 5 bases for V and 0 bases for J; bases not matched to a gene: 7. The CDR3 is 17 amino acids. The CDR3 loop reads CASSATGTSSYNSPLHF. The CDR3 DNA follows: TGTGCCAGTAGTGCGACAGGGACGAGCTCCTATAATTCACCCCTCCACTTT.

The V call is TRBV7-8, the J call TRBJ2-3; D ambiguous. V was pared by 3 bases and J by 4 bases, with 11 bases between. The CDR3 loop spans 14 amino acids. The germline V gene has CDR1 SGHVS and CDR2 FQNEAQ. The CDR3 DNA reads as TGTGCCAGCAGCTTTGGCCCGAGAGCAGATACGCAGTATTTT. Translation: CASSFGPRADTQYF.

The chain employs TRBV12-3 or TRBV12-4 and TRBJ2-1; 8 bases align to TRBD2. Trimming took 3 bases from V and 15 from J; bases not matched to a gene: 10. The CDR3 is made up of 13 amino acids. The CDR3 spells CASSFSREEWWFF. Here the CDR3 DNA reads TGTGCCAGCAGTTTCTCGCGGGAGGAGTGGTGGTTCTTC.

The chain has TRBV6-1 and TRBJ1-2, with D tentatively TRBD1 (6 bases). CDR3 length: 17 residues. Germline V gene sequence: CDR1 MNHNS, CDR2 SASEGT. Trimming cost V 0 bases and J 8 bases, with 22 bases left between them. The chain's CDR3 is CASSEALLQGNWEGYTF. The CDR3 DNA reads as TGTGCCAGCAGTGAAGCGCTTCTCCAGGGGAACTGGGAGGGCTACACCTTC.

The V gene is TRBV24-1, the J gene TRBJ2-3; D not resolved. Germline V gives CDR1 KGHDR, CDR2 SFDVKD. The length of the CDR3 is 13 residues. Trimming took 9 bases from V and 1 from J, leaving 10 bases between them. CDR3 sequence reads: CATGQEGTDTQYF. The CDR3 DNA follows: TGTGCCACCGGTCAAGAGGGCACAGATACGCAGTATTTT.

This chain connects TRBV6-2 or TRBV6-3 to TRBJ2-7; no clear D. The CDR3 extends over 12 amino acids. The V end was cut by 2 bases, the J end by 2 bases, with 4 bases between. The germline CDR1 and CDR2 sequences are MNHEY and SVGEGT. The CDR3 loop reads CASSYGTYEQYF. CDR3 DNA sequence: TGTGCCAGCAGTTACGGCACCTACGAGCAGTACTTC.

This chain links TRBV10-3 with TRBJ2-7, with 10 bases fitting TRBD1. CDR3 length: 14 residues. V shed 4 bases, J shed 4 bases, and the junction held 4 bases outside the gene matches. The germline V gene encodes CDR1 ENHRY and CDR2 SYGVKD. The chain's CDR3 is CAISGQGAGYEQYF. The CDR3 DNA is TGTGCCATCAGTGGACAGGGGGCAGGGTACGAGCAGTACTTC.

The V call is TRBV29-1, the J call TRBJ1-1; D is unclear. The V gene's germline CDR1 is SQVTM and CDR2 ANQGSEA. This CDR3 comprises 13 residues. Trimming left V 0 bases short and J 3 bases short, with 8 bases between. The CDR3 DNA reads as TGCAGCGTTGAAGATCAGGCCGACACTGAAGCTTTCTTT. Translated: CSVEDQADTEAFF.

The CDR3 DNA reads TGTGCCAGAAGCCCAATGATCCCCCTCGGCTACGAGCAGTACTTC. This codes for CARSPMIPLGYEQYF. The chain employs TRBV5-3 and TRBJ2-7; D is uncertain. TRBV5-3 carries the ORF label, with uncertain function. V was shortened by 4 bases and J by 3 bases, with 17 bases between the two germline ends. This CDR3 region has 15 residues.

This chain joins TRBV12-5 and TRBJ1-3, with D perhaps matching TRBD1 (6 bases). The V end lost 3 bases, the J end lost 2 bases, and 14 bases lay between the germline ends. In germline, CDR1 is LGHNT, CDR2 FRNRAP. The CDR3 runs to 16 residues. CDR3 DNA sequence: TGTGCTAGTGGTTTCGAATGGGGGCAAACTGGAAACACCATATATTTT. It encodes CASGFEWGQTGNTIYF. Using reference TRBV12-5 and TRBJ1-3 for the parts outside the CDR3, the full variable domain is DARVTQTPRHKVTEMGQEVTMRCQPILGHNTVFWYRQTMMQGLELLAYFRNRAPLDDSGMPKDRFSAEMPDATLATLKIQPSEPRDSAVYFCASGFEWGQTGNTIYFGEGSWLTVV.

J is TRBJ2-1 and V is TRBV7-2; no firm D call. Germline loops: CDR1 SGHTA, CDR2 FQGNSA. CDR3 length: 16 amino acids. V lost 6 bases to trimming and J lost 0 bases, with 15 bases between them. As DNA, the CDR3 is TGTGCCAGCAGTTATGGAACGGGCCTCTCCTACAATGAGCAGTTCTTC. It translates to CASSYGTGLSYNEQFF.

The CDR3 nucleotides are TGCGCCAGCAGCCTCAATTGGGGCACCAACTATGGCTACACCTTC. This encodes CASSLNWGTNYGYTF. The genes are TRBV5-1 and TRBJ1-2, with a possible D match to TRBD1 (5 bases). The germline gives CDR1 SGHRS, CDR2 YFSETQ. There are 15 residues in the CDR3. The V end lost 4 bases, the J end lost 2 bases, and 15 bases lay between the germline ends.

This clone occurred once. This chain joins TRBV12-5 and TRBJ2-7; 7 nucleotides align to TRBD2. Looked up from germline, CDR1 is LGHNT and CDR2 is FRNRAP. This CDR3 is 17 amino acids long. Trimming at V came to 1 base and at J to 4 bases, leaving 13 bases not matched to a gene. The CDR3 bases are TGTGCTAGTGGTTTGGGTTTTACTGGCGGGAGTTTTTACGAGCAGTACTTC. Translated: CASGLGFTGGSFYEQYF.

The V gene is TRBV19, the J gene TRBJ2-7; 8 nucleotides agree with TRBD1. The CDR3 is 15 amino acids. V shed 5 bases, J shed 2 bases, and the junction held 8 bases outside the gene matches. Germline values: CDR1 LNHDA, CDR2 SQIVND (reference sequence). CDR3 sequence reads: CASSPRQGSPYEQYF. The CDR3 region has the DNA TGTGCCAGTAGTCCGCGACAGGGGTCCCCCTACGAGCAGTACTTC.

The J gene is TRBJ1-5, the V gene TRBV7-8; 7 bases fit TRBD1. The CDR3 covers 17 residues. Germline V gene data show CDR1 as SGHVS and CDR2 as FQNEAQ. Trimming removed 4 bases from V and 2 bases from J; junction bases left unmatched: 11. The CDR3 region is CASSSTGAGIGNQPQHF. The CDR3 nucleotides read TGTGCCAGCAGCTCAACAGGGGCGGGCATCGGCAATCAGCCCCAGCATTTT.

This clone was seen just once. The chain combines TRBV6-5 with TRBJ2-5; D is perhaps TRBD1 (5 bases). Trimming shortened V by 10 bases and J by 2 bases, and 14 bases separated the two germline ends. CDR3 length: 13 residues. Looked up from germline, CDR1 is MNHEY and CDR2 is SVGAGI. The CDR3 sequence is CATADSHQETQYF. CDR3 DNA: TGTGCCACCGCCGACAGCCATCAAGAGACCCAGTACTTC.

The gene calls are TRBV4-2 and TRBJ2-7; 8 nucleotides align to TRBD2. The CDR3 has 16 residues. Trimming cost V 6 bases and J 4 bases; bases outside gene matches: 14. Germline V lookup: CDR1 LGHNA, CDR2 YNFKEQ. The CDR3 loop reads CASRAEAGGGRYEQYF. The CDR3, as DNA: TGTGCCAGCAGGGCCGAGGCGGGAGGAGGAAGGTACGAGCAGTACTTC.

The rearrangement joins TRBV18 to TRBJ2-2; TRBD2 agrees at 12 bases. Germline V lookup: CDR1 KGHSH, CDR2 LQKENI. With V trimmed by 6 bases and J by 7 bases, 6 bases remained unmatched. CDR3 length: 15 amino acids. The CDR3 coding sequence is TGTGCCAGCTCCCTCCGGACTAGCGGGGTCGGGGAGCTGTTTTTT. Encoded protein: CASSLRTSGVGELFF. Full variable domain (remainder filled in from reference TRBV18 and TRBJ2-2): NAGVMQNPRHLVRRRGQEARLRCSPMKGHSHVYWYRQLPEEGLKFMVYLQKENIIDESGMPKERFSAEFPKEGPSILRIQQVVRGDSAAYFCASSLRTSGVGELFFGEGSRLTVL.

The chain uses TRBV7-2 and TRBJ2-7; no clear D gene. This CDR3 is 14 amino acids long. Deletions cut 5 bases from V and 1 base from J, with 12 bases between. Looked up from germline, CDR1 is SGHTA and CDR2 is FQGNSA. The CDR3 DNA reads as TGTGCCAGCAGCGTGCAATCTGCGTCCTACGAGCAGTACTTC. Encoded protein: CASSVQSASYEQYF.

The J gene is TRBJ2-3, the V gene TRBV6-4, with D unresolved. Germline V CDR1 and CDR2: MRHNA, SNTAGT. The CDR3 is made up of 14 amino acids. The V end was cut by 5 bases, the J end by 0 bases, with 9 bases between. The CDR3 spells CASSPGLSTDTQYF. In DNA, the CDR3 is TGTGCCAGCAGTCCCGGGCTGAGCACAGATACGCAGTATTTT.

This chain joins TRBV7-9 and TRBJ1-2; TRBD1 agrees at 8 bases. The length of the CDR3 is 13 residues. Germline V gives CDR1 SEHNR, CDR2 FQNEAQ (reference sequence). Trimming at V came to 5 bases and at J to 6 bases, leaving 5 bases not matched to a gene. The CDR3 sequence is CASSLTGVDGYTF. The CDR3 DNA is TGTGCCAGCAGCCTGACAGGGGTAGATGGCTACACCTTC. The whole variable domain, remainder taken from reference TRBV7-9 and TRBJ1-2, is DTGVSQNPRHKITKRGQNVTFRCDPISEHNRLYWYRQTLGQGPEFLTYFQNEAQLEKSRLLSDRFSAERPKGSFSTLEIQRTEQGDSAMYLCASSLTGVDGYTFGSGTRLTVV.

This chain's CDR3 is CASSLATRTERMQPQHF. The CDR3 DNA reads TGTGCCAGCAGCTTAGCAACCAGGACAGAAAGGATGCAGCCCCAGCATTTT. The V call is TRBV7-8, the J call TRBJ1-5, with a tentative D call TRBD1 (6 bases). Trimming removed 0 bases at V and 7 bases at J, with 19 bases between. This CDR3 spans 17 amino acids. Germline loops: CDR1 SGHVS, CDR2 FQNEAQ.

V and J are TRBV4-3 and TRBJ2-3; 9 bases line up with TRBD2. The V gene's germline CDR1 is LGHNA and CDR2 YSLEER. V shed 0 bases, J shed 4 bases, and the junction held 11 bases outside the gene matches. The CDR3 is made up of 18 amino acids. Here the CDR3 DNA reads TGCGCCAGCAGCCAAGAATTAAGCGGGGGGTCGAGGTCAGATACGCAGTATTTT. This codes for CASSQELSGGSRSDTQYF.

The genes are TRBV29-1 and TRBJ2-3, with D maybe TRBD2 (5 bases). The CDR3 spans 13 residues. CDR1 is SQVTM and CDR2 is ANQGSEA in the germline V gene. Trimming shortened V by 6 bases and J by 1 base, and 11 bases separated the two germline ends. This CDR3 reads CSVALAGTDTQYF. CDR3 bases: TGCAGCGTCGCCCTAGCTGGCACAGATACGCAGTATTTT.

The rearrangement links TRBV19 to TRBJ1-4; 7 bases match TRBD1. The CDR3 runs to 15 residues. Losses at the gene ends were 9 bases for V and 6 bases for J; bases not matched to a gene: 13. CDR1 and CDR2 from the germline V gene are LNHDA and SQIVND (reference sequence). CDR3 DNA sequence: TGTGCCAGCTCCAAGACAGGGACGATTTATGAAAAACTGTTTTTT. It codes for CASSKTGTIYEKLFF. Supplemented by reference TRBV19 and TRBJ1-4, the full variable domain reads DGGITQSPKYLFRKEGQNVTLSCEQNLNHDAMYWYRQDPGQGLRLIYYSQIVNDFQKGDIAEGYSVSREKKESFPLTVTSAQKNPTAFYLCASSKTGTIYEKLFFGSGTQLSVL.

The V gene is TRBV18, the J gene TRBJ1-5, with TRBD1 as a possible D gene (6 bases). V lost 2 bases and J 5 bases, leaving 7 bases between the germline ends. Germline CDR1 reads KGHSH; CDR2 reads LQKENI. CDR3 length equals 13 residues. The CDR3 loop is CASSPAGDQPQHF. CDR3 bases: TGTGCCAGCTCACCAGCAGGGGATCAGCCCCAGCATTTT.